This T cell receptor beta chain was sequenced in a study of blood T cells in healthy people across ages. For the second PCR, which ran for 7 to 11 cycles, a sample-barcoded 5' primer and a J-beta primer mix were used. TCRdb called the 5' RACE reads again in MiXCR, with one record for every CDR3 protein. Counted here are 1.5 million to 2 million distinct CDR3 sequences, around 48% occurring once; the ten biggest clones make up roughly 2%. CDR1 and CDR2 from the germline V gene are SQVTM and ANQGSEA. The CDR3 is 14 amino acids. V lost 5 bases and J 5 bases, leaving 16 bases between the germline ends. The sample taken for sequencing was blood. The TCR sequence derives from a woman aged 35 to 49 in good health. V is TRBV29-1 and J is TRBJ1-5; tentative D call: TRBD1 (5 bases). The CDR3 DNA reads as TGCAGCGTTCAGGACACGGTCCGTGATCAGCCCCAGCATTTT. Protein: CSVQDTVRDQPQHF.